The TCR beta chain under discussion was sequenced for a study of shared clonotypes between healthy human individuals. Study-wide findings and caveats: Estimated richness values were generally larger in naive subsets than in memory subsets. Roughly 5% of naive CD4 clonotypes were shared across a handful of donors.

Comments on this clone: What it recognizes is unknown.

TCRdb's table, derived via immunoSEQ multiplex PCR, lists solely in-frame clones and lacks some. This table has fewer than 3 million clones, just under 95% appearing once. The donor cohort consisted entirely of Caucasian adults residing in Nashville, Tennessee. The sample was naive CD4+ T cells from PBMCs. Noted subset: CD45RA+ positively selected. The origin of this receptor is a man younger than 35 in good health. Some clones in this sample may be carry-over from other donors' samples.

The CDR3 DNA is TGTGCCAGCAGCTTAGGGGGCGGCAGCCAGGGTGAGCAGTTCTTC. It codes for CASSLGGGSQGEQFF. The rearrangement links TRBV7-9 to TRBJ2-1; a possible D gene is TRBD1 (5 bases). Between the trimmed V and J ends, which lost 1 base and 9 bases, there was a span of 16 bases. This CDR3 region has 15 residues. The germline gives CDR1 SEHNR, CDR2 FQNEAQ (reference sequence).